A selection of T cell receptor beta chains follows, all from one sample in a study of T cells in Graves' hyperthyroidism and ophthalmopathy. MiXCR, applied by TCRdb to the multiplex PCR reads, yields one record per CDR3 protein. The table lists some 250,000 distinct CDR3 sequences, about 14% of them singletons. Material: blood. These receptors were taken from a woman aged 40 to 55 with Graves' hyperthyroidism that later progressed to Graves' ophthalmopathy. The CDR3 runs from the conserved cysteine through the conserved F or W. D genes are given only for firm matches. Part of the rows lack a size; the others show once, few, many or a class for expanded clones.

TRBD1,TRBJ1-6,many,TRBV11-2,CASQQGANSPLHF,TGTGCCAGCCAACAGGGGGCGAATTCACCCCTCCACTTT
NA,TRBJ2-3,many,TRBV10-3,CAISTRGGTDTQYF,TGTGCCATCAGTACTAGAGGGGGCACAGATACGCAGTATTTT
TRBD2,TRBJ2-1,many,TRBV15,CATSTTIWTSGRGKSYNEQFF,TGTGCCACCAGTACGACAATATGGACTAGCGGGAGAGGAAAGTCCTACAATGAGCAGTTCTTC
TRBD1,TRBJ2-1,many,TRBV20-1,CSARDLIGTGGMNEQFF,TGCAGTGCTAGAGATCTCATTGGGACAGGGGGTATGAATGAGCAGTTCTTC
NA,TRBJ1-1,many,TRBV18,CASSPSTEAFF,TGTGCCAGCTCACCGAGCACTGAAGCTTTCTTT
TRBD2,TRBJ2-3,many,TRBV28,CASSVLAGQEDTQYF,TGTGCCAGCAGTGTACTAGCGGGACAGGAAGATACGCAGTATTTT
NA,TRBJ2-2,many,TRBV6-1,CASSEPGTRVVGELFF,TGTGCCAGCAGTGAACCCGGGACCAGGGTAGTCGGGGAGCTGTTTTTT
NA,TRBJ2-7,many,TRBV7-2,CASSLGGGLSYEQYF,TGTGCCAGCAGCTTAGGCGGAGGCCTCTCCTACGAGCAGTACTTC
NA,TRBJ1-2,NA,TRBV12-3/TRBV12-4,CASSPRTLEYGYTF,TGTGCCAGCAGCCCACGGACATTGGAATATGGCTACACCTTC
NA,TRBJ1-1,many,TRBV7-2,CASSLSRGYTEAFF,TGTGCCAGCAGCTTAAGCAGGGGATACACTGAAGCTTTCTTT
TRBD1,TRBJ1-1,many,TRBV24-1,CATSVTGGTEAFF,TGTGCCACCAGTGTTACAGGGGGCACTGAAGCTTTCTTT
NA,TRBJ2-2,many,TRBV14,CASSQVSTGELFF,TGTGCCAGCAGCCAAGTTAGCACCGGGGAGCTGTTTTTT
TRBD2,TRBJ2-7,many,TRBV27,CASRGTSAYEQYF,TGTGCCAGCAGGGGGACTAGCGCCTACGAGCAGTACTTC
TRBD1,TRBJ1-2,many,TRBV18,CASSPKGADYGYTF,TGTGCCAGCTCACCAAAGGGGGCTGACTATGGCTACACCTTC
NA,TRBJ1-6,NA,TRBV11-3,CASSRDRRSPLHF,TGTGCCAGCAGCCGCGACAGGCGATCACCCCTCCACTTT
NA,TRBJ2-2,many,TRBV7-6,CASSFGGFTGELFF,TGTGCCAGCAGCTTCGGCGGGTTCACCGGGGAGCTGTTTTTT
NA,TRBJ2-1,NA,TRBV6-1,CASSPVGIWAYNEQFF,TGTGCCAGCAGCCCCGTAGGTATCTGGGCTTACAATGAGCAGTTCTTC
NA,TRBJ2-3,many,TRBV20-1,CSARLGHDTQYF,TGCAGTGCTAGATTGGGCCACGATACGCAGTATTTT
NA,TRBJ2-7,many,TRBV28,CASIGTGRSYEQYF,TGTGCCAGCATCGGGACGGGCAGATCCTACGAGCAGTACTTC
TRBD1,TRBJ1-1,many,TRBV27,CASSLSFPGTGGEAFF,TGTGCCAGCAGTTTATCGTTCCCCGGGACAGGGGGCGAAGCTTTCTTT
TRBD1,TRBJ2-3,NA,TRBV7-8,CASSRGRIFLTSTDTQYF,TGTGCCAGCAGTAGGGGGCGAATTTTCCTTACTAGCACAGATACGCAGTATTTT
NA,TRBJ2-7,many,TRBV14,CASSPWTKTYEQYF,TGTGCCAGCAGCCCTTGGACAAAAACCTACGAGCAGTACTTC
NA,TRBJ1-6,NA,TRBV20-1,CSARDRLPPNSPLHF,TGCAGTGCTAGAGATAGGTTACCGCCTAATTCACCCCTCCACTTT
NA,TRBJ2-3,many,TRBV28,CASRYPGGQAGMNTQYF,TGTGCCAGCAGGTACCCCGGTGGACAGGCGGGGATGAATACGCAGTATTTT
TRBD2,TRBJ2-7,many,TRBV12-3/TRBV12-4,CASSLRTSGSGRYEQYF,TGTGCCAGCAGTTTACGGACTAGCGGGAGCGGGAGGTACGAGCAGTACTTC
TRBD1,TRBJ2-2,many,TRBV2,CAAAPGTGDYTGELFF,TGTGCCGCTGCTCCCGGGACAGGGGACTACACCGGGGAGCTGTTTTTT
TRBD2,TRBJ2-7,NA,TRBV2,CASSPTSGSRAYEQYF,TGTGCCAGCAGTCCAACTAGCGGGAGCCGAGCCTACGAGCAGTACTTC
NA,TRBJ2-1,NA,TRBV5-1,CASSFRGESSYNEQFF,TGCGCCAGCAGCTTTCGTGGGGAAAGCTCCTACAATGAGCAGTTCTTC
NA,TRBJ1-1,many,TRBV12-3/TRBV12-4,CASSREGLNTEAFF,TGTGCCAGCAGCCGGGAAGGCCTGAACACTGAAGCTTTCTTT